Shown below are 25 T cell receptor beta chains from a single sample sequenced in a study of control samples from healthy donors and cancer patients. TCRdb's copy holds only in-frame clones and misses some; the assay was immunoSEQ multiplex PCR. The sample lists approximately 110,000 clones; about 89% were seen once. The material sequenced was blood. These receptor sequences come from a woman in her 50s in good health.

This chain links TRBV10-3 with TRBJ2-1, with TRBD2 as a possible D gene (5 bases). Trimming removed 3 bases from V and 3 bases from J, with 6 bases in between. The CDR3 totals 13 residues. Germline V lookup: CDR1 ENHRY, CDR2 SYGVKD. CDR3 in amino acids: CAISDEGYNEQFF. DNA for the CDR3: TGTGCCATCAGTGATGAGGGCTACAATGAGCAGTTCTTC.

The V and J genes are TRBV5-1 and TRBJ2-5; 11 nucleotides line up with TRBD2. Per germline, CDR1 SGHRS and CDR2 YFSETQ. V gave up 3 bases and J gave up 5 bases; unmatched junction bases: 9. The CDR3 has 16 residues. CDR3 in amino acids: CASSYGTSGPVETQYF. The DNA of the CDR3 is TGCGCCAGCAGCTATGGGACTAGCGGACCGGTGGAGACCCAGTACTTC.

V is TRBV4-1 and J is TRBJ2-1; D gene uncertain. The CDR3 is 15 residues long. Between the trimmed V and J ends, which lost 1 base and 5 bases, there was a span of 12 bases. Germline CDR1 and CDR2: MGHRA and YSYEKL. The CDR3 spells CASSQVTPPHNEQFF. For the CDR3, the DNA is TGCGCCAGCAGCCAAGTGACCCCCCCCCACAATGAGCAGTTCTTC.

The chain joins TRBV7-8 to TRBJ2-1, with D perhaps TRBD2 (6 bases). V gave up 4 bases and J gave up 4 bases, with 32 bases separating them. CDR1 and CDR2 (germline): SGHVS, FQNEAQ. The length of the CDR3 is 21 residues. The CDR3 reads CASSCGAGKPGRGLKYNEQFF. CDR3 in DNA: TGTGCCAGCAGCTGCGGGGCGGGGAAACCGGGGCGGGGCTTAAAATACAATGAGCAGTTCTTC.

The chain joins TRBV7-2 to TRBJ1-6; the match to TRBD1 covers 8 bases. This CDR3 comprises 17 residues. Germline assignment: CDR1 SGHTA and CDR2 FQGNSA. V shed 4 bases, J shed 0 bases, and the junction held 5 bases outside the gene matches. The CDR3 loop is CASSSGQVGSYNSPLHF. The CDR3 DNA is TGTGCCAGCAGCTCGGGACAGGTTGGCTCCTATAATTCACCCCTCCACTTT.

The rearrangement links TRBV27 to TRBJ1-2, with TRBD1 matching 8 bases. V shed 4 bases, J shed 3 bases, and the junction held 4 bases outside the gene matches. The germline V gene has CDR1 MNHEY and CDR2 SMNVEV (reference sequence). The CDR3 consists of 14 residues. CDR3 sequence: CASSSQGAYYGYTF. The CDR3 coding sequence is TGTGCCAGCAGTTCCCAGGGGGCCTACTATGGCTACACCTTC.

The chain carries TRBV2 and TRBJ1-2, with 9 bases fitting TRBD1. The V segment lost 7 bases and the J segment 3 bases; nucleotides outside the gene matches: 9. The CDR3 covers 15 residues. Germline CDR1 reads SNHLY; CDR2 reads FYNNEI. The CDR3 DNA reads as TGTGCCAGCAAGAAGCGACAGGGGGGGGACTATGGCTACACCTTC. Protein: CASKKRQGGDYGYTF. The variable domain in full, with the rest retrieved from reference TRBV2 and TRBJ1-2, is EPEVTQTPSHQVTQMGQEVILRCVPISNHLYFYWYRQILGQKVEFLVSFYNNEISEKSEIFDDQFSVERPDGSNFTLKIRSTKLEDSAMYFCASKKRQGGDYGYTFGSGTRLTVV.

The V gene is TRBV7-9, the J gene TRBJ1-5; the D gene is possibly TRBD1 (6 bases). The CDR3 has 15 residues. Germline V lookup: CDR1 SEHNR, CDR2 FQNEAQ (reference sequence). V shed 5 bases and J shed 2 bases, with 13 bases lying between them. The CDR3 protein is CASSPGAGGNQPQHF. The CDR3 DNA is TGTGCCAGCAGCCCGGGGGCTGGGGGCAATCAGCCCCAGCATTTT.

This clone was counted between two and nine times. CDR3 residues: CASSMTGVWNEQYV. CDR3 DNA: TGTGCCAGCTCAATGACAGGGGTATGGAACGAGCAGTACGTC. The V and J genes are TRBV18 and TRBJ2-7; 8 positions agree with TRBD1. The CDR3 has 14 residues. The V segment lost 5 bases and the J segment 5 bases; nucleotides outside the gene matches: 8. Germline loops: CDR1 KGHSH, CDR2 LQKENI.

The count of this clone is one. This rearrangement joins TRBV12-5 to TRBJ2-1, with D possibly TRBD2 on 6 matching bases. The CDR3 contains 15 residues. The V and J ends lost 0 bases and 5 bases respectively, with 11 bases between them. Germline CDR1 reads LGHNT; CDR2 reads FRNRAP. In DNA form, the CDR3 reads TGTGCTAGTGGTTTGGTGTCTAGCGCCCACAATGAGCAGTTCTTC. It encodes CASGLVSSAHNEQFF.

The chain has TRBV29-1 and TRBJ1-2; D not certain. CDR3 length equals 12 residues. Trimming shortened V by 7 bases and J by 5 bases, and 14 bases separated the two germline ends. Germline CDR1 SQVTM, CDR2 ANQGSEA. The CDR3 loop reads CSGREGLYGYTF. In DNA, the CDR3 is TGCAGCGGAAGGGAGGGCCTTTATGGCTACACCTTC.

The chain couples TRBV6-1 to TRBJ1-6; D possibly corresponds to TRBD1 (6 bases). Germline V lookup: CDR1 MNHNS, CDR2 SASEGT. V was clipped by 3 bases and J by 6 bases, with 12 bases between them. The length of the CDR3 is 15 residues. The DNA of the CDR3 is TGTGCCAGCAGTGAGGTTCAGGGGATTAATTCACCCCTCCACTTT. Its translation is CASSEVQGINSPLHF.

This CDR3 reads CASSQDARKETQYF. The CDR3 DNA sequence: TGTGCCAGCAGCCAAGATGCTAGAAAAGAGACCCAGTACTTC. This chain links TRBV4-2 with TRBJ2-5, with unresolved D. CDR1 and CDR2 from the germline V gene are LGHNA and YNFKEQ. The V end was cut by 0 bases, the J end by 3 bases, with 8 bases between. The CDR3 consists of 14 residues.

V is TRBV6-2 or TRBV6-3 and J is TRBJ2-7; no reliable D call. Germline V gene sequence: CDR1 MNHEY, CDR2 SVGEGT. This CDR3 has 12 residues. V lost 3 bases to trimming and J lost 4 bases, with 7 bases between them. CDR3 residues: CASSYDQYEQYV. CDR3 coding DNA: TGTGCCAGCAGTTATGATCAGTACGAGCAGTACGTC.

The rearrangement links TRBV7-3 to TRBJ1-1, with 7 bases aligning to TRBD1. From germline, CDR1 is SGHTA and CDR2 FQGTGA. Unmatched junction bases numbered 5, after V lost 2 bases and J lost 2 bases. This CDR3 contains 15 residues. CDR3 sequence: CASSLSGTANTEAFF. The DNA of the CDR3 is TGTGCCAGCAGCTTATCGGGGACAGCAAACACTGAAGCTTTCTTT.

The chain links TRBV18 to TRBJ2-7, with TRBD2 matching 8 bases. The V and J ends lost 3 bases and 4 bases, in that order; junction bases with no gene match: 5. The CDR3 consists of 14 residues. Looked up from germline, CDR1 is KGHSH and CDR2 is LQKENI. CDR3 amino acids: CASSPPGTSYEQYV. The DNA for the CDR3 is TGTGCCAGCTCACCCCCCGGGACTAGTTACGAGCAGTACGTC.

The V gene is TRBV3-1 (or the pseudogene TRBV3-2), the J gene TRBJ1-6; 10 bases are a match to TRBD1. Germline CDR1 is LGHDT and CDR2 is YNNKEL (reference sequence). CDR3 size: 18 residues. V shed 4 bases, J shed 11 bases, and the junction held 17 bases outside the gene matches. The CDR3: CASSPRQGAVGKVTPLHF. CDR3 coding DNA: TGTGCCAGCAGCCCCCGACAGGGGGCAGTTGGTAAGGTGACACCCCTCCACTTT.

The V and J genes are TRBV6-2 or TRBV6-3 and TRBJ2-2; D is undetermined. The V gene lost 2 bases and the J gene lost 3 bases, with 4 bases spanning the gap. This CDR3 is 13 amino acids long. The germline gives CDR1 MNHEY, CDR2 SVGEGT. The CDR3 DNA is TGTGCCAGCAGTTACCTGGACACCGGGGAGCTGTTTTTT. The encoded protein is CASSYLDTGELFF.

The rearrangement joins TRBV7-2 to TRBJ1-3; D possibly corresponds to TRBD1 (5 bases). Between the trimmed V and J ends, which lost 7 bases and 0 bases, there was a span of 10 bases. Looked up from germline, CDR1 is SGHTA and CDR2 is FQGNSA. This CDR3 contains 14 residues. The CDR3 protein is CASTPGFSGNTIYF. In nucleotides, the CDR3 is TGTGCCAGCACCCCAGGGTTCTCTGGAAACACCATATATTTT.

This clone appeared once. The chain carries TRBV5-1 and TRBJ2-2; unclear D gene. V was cut by 0 bases and J by 5 bases, with 11 bases left in between. CDR1 SGHRS and CDR2 YFSETQ come from the germline V gene. CDR3 length: 15 residues. CDR3 sequence (DNA): TGCGCCAGCAGCTTGGGTGTGCTGGGGACCGGGGAGCTGTTTTTT. Translated, it gives CASSLGVLGTGELFF.

The chain uses TRBV4-1 and TRBJ2-1; D uncertain. The germline CDR1 and CDR2 sequences are MGHRA and YSYEKL. With 1 base removed from V and 0 bases from J, the gap between germline ends came to 16 bases. CDR3 size: 18 residues. The CDR3 loop reads CASSQGLLSSSSYNEQFF. The CDR3 region has the DNA TGCGCCAGCAGCCAAGGATTATTGTCGTCGAGCTCCTACAATGAGCAGTTCTTC.

The chain uses TRBV6-2 or TRBV6-3 and TRBJ2-7; TRBD2 is a possible D gene (6 bases). V gave up 4 bases and J gave up 5 bases, with 9 bases separating them. Germline assignment: CDR1 MNHEY and CDR2 SVGEGT. The CDR3 is 12 amino acids. CDR3 loop: CASSSTSHEQYV. As DNA, the CDR3 is TGTGCCAGCAGTTCGACTAGTCACGAGCAGTACGTC.

The genes are TRBV7-8 and TRBJ2-3; D is possibly TRBD2 (6 bases). Germline CDR1 and CDR2: SGHVS and FQNEAQ. The CDR3 is made up of 13 amino acids. With 8 bases removed from V and 0 bases from J, the gap between germline ends came to 9 bases. The CDR3: CASGRKSTDTQYF. CDR3 bases: TGTGCCAGCGGGAGGAAGAGCACAGATACGCAGTATTTT.

This chain joins TRBV19 and TRBJ2-2; a weak D match, TRBD2 (5 bases). Trimming took off 3 bases at V and 3 bases at J, with 8 bases between the two ends. The germline gives CDR1 LNHDA, CDR2 SQIVND (reference sequence). The CDR3 is 14 residues long. CDR3 loop: CASSIGDDTGELFF. DNA for the CDR3: TGTGCCAGTAGTATCGGGGATGACACCGGGGAGCTGTTTTTT.

The chain has TRBV3-1 (or the pseudogene TRBV3-2) and TRBJ1-1, with D perhaps matching TRBD1 (6 bases). V was clipped by 4 bases and J by 0 bases, with 12 bases between them. The CDR3 loop spans 15 amino acids. Germline V lookup: CDR1 LGHDT, CDR2 YNNKEL (reference sequence). The CDR3 reads CASSPRGLMNTEAFF. The CDR3 nucleotides read TGTGCCAGCAGCCCCAGGGGCTTAATGAACACTGAAGCTTTCTTT.